This T cell receptor beta chain was captured in a study of cytomegalovirus exposure and HLA in healthy donors. Study-wide context: Prior work identified 100 million to 130 million unique TCR beta sequences in 150 million to 200 million T cells.

Germline V gene lookup returns CDR1 SGHDN and CDR2 FVKESK. CDR3 length: 13 residues. Trimming shortened V by 4 bases and J by 5 bases, and 11 bases separated the two germline ends. This clone appeared a few times. The antigen is not known. The PCR ran on 60 Vbeta and 13 Jbeta primers. Sequencing used immunoSEQ multiplex PCR; TCRdb keeps in-frame clones, though not all of them. This table holds about 89,000 clones, roughly two thirds found once. Points from the study as a whole: Across donors, presence/absence analyses took sequencing depth to be roughly uniform. A later analysis reportedly found that, within productive TCRs, an Asian-associated ancestry cluster had fewer N-insertions than the mean observed across the roughly 700 donors.

J is TRBJ2-5 and V is TRBV14; unclear D gene. The TCR was taken from a human donor in good health. Sample: PBMCs. The CDR3 nucleotides are TGTGCCAGCAGCCGGGCCAGCACTGAGACCCAGTACTTC. This sequence encodes CASSRASTETQYF.